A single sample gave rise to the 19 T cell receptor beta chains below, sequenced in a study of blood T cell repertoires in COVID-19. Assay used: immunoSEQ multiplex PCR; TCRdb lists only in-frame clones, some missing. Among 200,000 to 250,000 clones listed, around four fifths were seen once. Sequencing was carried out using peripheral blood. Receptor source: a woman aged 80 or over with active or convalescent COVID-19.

This CDR3 reads CASSSTGTRNTEAFF. For the CDR3, the DNA is TGTGCCAGCAGTTCCACCGGGACTCGGAACACTGAAGCTTTCTTT. The chain combines TRBV27 with TRBJ1-1; a weak D match, TRBD1 (5 bases). Trimming cost V 4 bases and J 1 base, with 13 bases left between them. The CDR3 is 15 amino acids. Germline CDR1 is MNHEY and CDR2 is SMNVEV (reference sequence).

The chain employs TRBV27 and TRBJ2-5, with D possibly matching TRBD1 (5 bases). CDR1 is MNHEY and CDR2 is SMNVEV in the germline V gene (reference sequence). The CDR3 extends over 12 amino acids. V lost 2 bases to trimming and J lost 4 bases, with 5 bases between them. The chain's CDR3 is CASSLRGETQYF. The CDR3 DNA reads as TGTGCCAGCAGTTTAAGGGGAGAGACCCAGTACTTC.

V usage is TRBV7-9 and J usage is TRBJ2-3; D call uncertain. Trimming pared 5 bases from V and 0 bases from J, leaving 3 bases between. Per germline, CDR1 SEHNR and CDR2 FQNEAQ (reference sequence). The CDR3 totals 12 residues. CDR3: CASSPSTDTQYF. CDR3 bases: TGTGCCAGCAGCCCTAGCACAGATACGCAGTATTTT.

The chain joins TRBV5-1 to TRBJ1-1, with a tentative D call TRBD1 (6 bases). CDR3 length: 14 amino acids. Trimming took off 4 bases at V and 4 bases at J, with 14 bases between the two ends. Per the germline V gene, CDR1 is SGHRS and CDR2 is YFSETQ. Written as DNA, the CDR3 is TGCGCCAGCAGCCTGACGGCAGGGGTCACTGAAGCTTTCTTT. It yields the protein CASSLTAGVTEAFF.

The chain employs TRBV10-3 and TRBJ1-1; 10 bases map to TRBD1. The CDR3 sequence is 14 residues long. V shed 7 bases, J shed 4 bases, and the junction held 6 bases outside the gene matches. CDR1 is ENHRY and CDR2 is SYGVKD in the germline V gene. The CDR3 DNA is TGTGCCATCACCGGGACAGGGGATCCCACTGAAGCTTTCTTT. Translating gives CAITGTGDPTEAFF.

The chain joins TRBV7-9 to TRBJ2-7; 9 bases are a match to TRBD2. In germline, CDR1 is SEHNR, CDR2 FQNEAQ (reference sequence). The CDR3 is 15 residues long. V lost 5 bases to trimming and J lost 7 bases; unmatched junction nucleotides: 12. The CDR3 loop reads CASSPVSGGVREQYF. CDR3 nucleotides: TGTGCCAGCAGCCCCGTTAGCGGGGGTGTACGTGAGCAGTACTTC.

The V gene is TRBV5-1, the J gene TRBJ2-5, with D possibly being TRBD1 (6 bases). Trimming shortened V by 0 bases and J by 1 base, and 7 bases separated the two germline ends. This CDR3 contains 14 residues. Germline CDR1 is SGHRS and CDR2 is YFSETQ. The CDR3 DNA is TGCGCCAGCAGCTTGGGGACAGCCCAAGAGACCCAGTACTTC. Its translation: CASSLGTAQETQYF.

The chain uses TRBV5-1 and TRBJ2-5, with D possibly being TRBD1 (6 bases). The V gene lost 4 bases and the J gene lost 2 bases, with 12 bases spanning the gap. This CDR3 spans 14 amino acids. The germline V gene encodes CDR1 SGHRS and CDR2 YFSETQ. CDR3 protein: CASSPGQTQETQYF. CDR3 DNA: TGCGCCAGCAGCCCTGGACAGACGCAAGAGACCCAGTACTTC.

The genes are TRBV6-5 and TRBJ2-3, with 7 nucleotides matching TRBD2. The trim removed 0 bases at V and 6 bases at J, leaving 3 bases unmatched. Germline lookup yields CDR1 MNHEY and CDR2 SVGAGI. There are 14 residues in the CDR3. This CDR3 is CASSYSRGGDTQYF. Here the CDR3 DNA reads TGTGCCAGCAGTTACTCGAGGGGAGGGGATACGCAGTATTTT.

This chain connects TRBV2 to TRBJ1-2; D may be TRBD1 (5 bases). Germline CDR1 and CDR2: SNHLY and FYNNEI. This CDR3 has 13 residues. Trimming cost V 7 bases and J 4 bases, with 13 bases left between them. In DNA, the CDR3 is TGTGCCAGCACCCCGGGTGGGGCCTATGGCTACACCTTC. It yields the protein CASTPGGAYGYTF.

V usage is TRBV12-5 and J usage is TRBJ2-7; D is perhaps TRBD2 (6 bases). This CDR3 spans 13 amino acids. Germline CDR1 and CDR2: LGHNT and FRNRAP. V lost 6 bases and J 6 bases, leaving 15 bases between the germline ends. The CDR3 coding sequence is TGTGCTAGTGGCCCCGGGACTTCCGCCGAGCAGTACTTC. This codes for CASGPGTSAEQYF.

CDR3 sequence reads: CASSETGYIPYNEQFF. As DNA, the CDR3 is TGTGCCAGCAGTGAGACAGGGTATATCCCCTACAATGAGCAGTTCTTC. This sequence joins TRBV6-2 or TRBV6-3 and TRBJ2-1, with TRBD1 identical over 7 bases. The germline CDR1 and CDR2 sequences are MNHEY and SVGEGT. Trimming removed 5 bases from V and 2 bases from J; junction bases left unmatched: 9. This CDR3 is built from 16 residues.

CDR3 coding DNA: TGTGCCAGCAGCTGGAGTCCCCTGGTATCCTCTGGGGCCAACGTCCTGACTTTC. Translation gives CASSWSPLVSSGANVLTF. This chain links TRBV11-3 with TRBJ2-6, with no clear D. The CDR3 has 18 amino acids. CDR1 SGHNT and CDR2 YENEEA come from the germline V gene. With 4 bases removed from V and 0 bases from J, the gap between germline ends came to 16 bases.

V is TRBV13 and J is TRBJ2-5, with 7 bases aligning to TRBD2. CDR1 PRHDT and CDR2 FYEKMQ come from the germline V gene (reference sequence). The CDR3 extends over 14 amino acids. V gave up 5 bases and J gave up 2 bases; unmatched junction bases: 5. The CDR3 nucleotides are TGTGCCAGCAGCCCGGGGACTATTCAAGAGACCCAGTACTTC. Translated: CASSPGTIQETQYF.

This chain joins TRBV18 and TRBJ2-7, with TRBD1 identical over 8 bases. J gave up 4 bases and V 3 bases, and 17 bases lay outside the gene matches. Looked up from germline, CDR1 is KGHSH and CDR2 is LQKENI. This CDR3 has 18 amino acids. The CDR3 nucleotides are TGTGCCAGCTCACCCACACGGGGGCCCGGGACAGGAAGATACGAGCAGTACTTC. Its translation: CASSPTRGPGTGRYEQYF.

The CDR3 coding sequence is TGTGCCACCCAAGCGGGGGGACGTTACAATGAGCAGTTCTTC. Encoded protein: CATQAGGRYNEQFF. The chain is built from TRBV19 and TRBJ2-1; 9 bases agree with TRBD2. Germline CDR1 LNHDA, CDR2 SQIVND (reference sequence). The CDR3 contains 14 residues. V lost 10 bases and J lost 4; bases outside the gene matches: 8.

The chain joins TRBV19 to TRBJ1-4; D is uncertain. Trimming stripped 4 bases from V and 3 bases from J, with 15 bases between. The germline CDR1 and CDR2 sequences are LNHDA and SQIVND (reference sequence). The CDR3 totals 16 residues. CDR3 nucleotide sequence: TGTGCCAGTAGTAGTCAGGATCTCGGGGCTAATGAAAAACTGTTTTTT. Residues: CASSSQDLGANEKLFF.

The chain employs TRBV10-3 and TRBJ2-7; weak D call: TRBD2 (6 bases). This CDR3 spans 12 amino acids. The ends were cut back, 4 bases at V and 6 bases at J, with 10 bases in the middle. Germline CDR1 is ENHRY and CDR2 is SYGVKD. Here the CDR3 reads CAISVGGFEQYF. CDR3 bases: TGTGCCATCAGTGTGGGGGGTTTCGAGCAGTACTTC.

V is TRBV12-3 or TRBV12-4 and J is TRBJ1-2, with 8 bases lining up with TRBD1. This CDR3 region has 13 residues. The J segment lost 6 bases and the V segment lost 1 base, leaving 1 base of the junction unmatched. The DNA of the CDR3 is TGTGCCAGCAGTTTAGGACAGGGGAATGGCTACACCTTC. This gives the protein CASSLGQGNGYTF.